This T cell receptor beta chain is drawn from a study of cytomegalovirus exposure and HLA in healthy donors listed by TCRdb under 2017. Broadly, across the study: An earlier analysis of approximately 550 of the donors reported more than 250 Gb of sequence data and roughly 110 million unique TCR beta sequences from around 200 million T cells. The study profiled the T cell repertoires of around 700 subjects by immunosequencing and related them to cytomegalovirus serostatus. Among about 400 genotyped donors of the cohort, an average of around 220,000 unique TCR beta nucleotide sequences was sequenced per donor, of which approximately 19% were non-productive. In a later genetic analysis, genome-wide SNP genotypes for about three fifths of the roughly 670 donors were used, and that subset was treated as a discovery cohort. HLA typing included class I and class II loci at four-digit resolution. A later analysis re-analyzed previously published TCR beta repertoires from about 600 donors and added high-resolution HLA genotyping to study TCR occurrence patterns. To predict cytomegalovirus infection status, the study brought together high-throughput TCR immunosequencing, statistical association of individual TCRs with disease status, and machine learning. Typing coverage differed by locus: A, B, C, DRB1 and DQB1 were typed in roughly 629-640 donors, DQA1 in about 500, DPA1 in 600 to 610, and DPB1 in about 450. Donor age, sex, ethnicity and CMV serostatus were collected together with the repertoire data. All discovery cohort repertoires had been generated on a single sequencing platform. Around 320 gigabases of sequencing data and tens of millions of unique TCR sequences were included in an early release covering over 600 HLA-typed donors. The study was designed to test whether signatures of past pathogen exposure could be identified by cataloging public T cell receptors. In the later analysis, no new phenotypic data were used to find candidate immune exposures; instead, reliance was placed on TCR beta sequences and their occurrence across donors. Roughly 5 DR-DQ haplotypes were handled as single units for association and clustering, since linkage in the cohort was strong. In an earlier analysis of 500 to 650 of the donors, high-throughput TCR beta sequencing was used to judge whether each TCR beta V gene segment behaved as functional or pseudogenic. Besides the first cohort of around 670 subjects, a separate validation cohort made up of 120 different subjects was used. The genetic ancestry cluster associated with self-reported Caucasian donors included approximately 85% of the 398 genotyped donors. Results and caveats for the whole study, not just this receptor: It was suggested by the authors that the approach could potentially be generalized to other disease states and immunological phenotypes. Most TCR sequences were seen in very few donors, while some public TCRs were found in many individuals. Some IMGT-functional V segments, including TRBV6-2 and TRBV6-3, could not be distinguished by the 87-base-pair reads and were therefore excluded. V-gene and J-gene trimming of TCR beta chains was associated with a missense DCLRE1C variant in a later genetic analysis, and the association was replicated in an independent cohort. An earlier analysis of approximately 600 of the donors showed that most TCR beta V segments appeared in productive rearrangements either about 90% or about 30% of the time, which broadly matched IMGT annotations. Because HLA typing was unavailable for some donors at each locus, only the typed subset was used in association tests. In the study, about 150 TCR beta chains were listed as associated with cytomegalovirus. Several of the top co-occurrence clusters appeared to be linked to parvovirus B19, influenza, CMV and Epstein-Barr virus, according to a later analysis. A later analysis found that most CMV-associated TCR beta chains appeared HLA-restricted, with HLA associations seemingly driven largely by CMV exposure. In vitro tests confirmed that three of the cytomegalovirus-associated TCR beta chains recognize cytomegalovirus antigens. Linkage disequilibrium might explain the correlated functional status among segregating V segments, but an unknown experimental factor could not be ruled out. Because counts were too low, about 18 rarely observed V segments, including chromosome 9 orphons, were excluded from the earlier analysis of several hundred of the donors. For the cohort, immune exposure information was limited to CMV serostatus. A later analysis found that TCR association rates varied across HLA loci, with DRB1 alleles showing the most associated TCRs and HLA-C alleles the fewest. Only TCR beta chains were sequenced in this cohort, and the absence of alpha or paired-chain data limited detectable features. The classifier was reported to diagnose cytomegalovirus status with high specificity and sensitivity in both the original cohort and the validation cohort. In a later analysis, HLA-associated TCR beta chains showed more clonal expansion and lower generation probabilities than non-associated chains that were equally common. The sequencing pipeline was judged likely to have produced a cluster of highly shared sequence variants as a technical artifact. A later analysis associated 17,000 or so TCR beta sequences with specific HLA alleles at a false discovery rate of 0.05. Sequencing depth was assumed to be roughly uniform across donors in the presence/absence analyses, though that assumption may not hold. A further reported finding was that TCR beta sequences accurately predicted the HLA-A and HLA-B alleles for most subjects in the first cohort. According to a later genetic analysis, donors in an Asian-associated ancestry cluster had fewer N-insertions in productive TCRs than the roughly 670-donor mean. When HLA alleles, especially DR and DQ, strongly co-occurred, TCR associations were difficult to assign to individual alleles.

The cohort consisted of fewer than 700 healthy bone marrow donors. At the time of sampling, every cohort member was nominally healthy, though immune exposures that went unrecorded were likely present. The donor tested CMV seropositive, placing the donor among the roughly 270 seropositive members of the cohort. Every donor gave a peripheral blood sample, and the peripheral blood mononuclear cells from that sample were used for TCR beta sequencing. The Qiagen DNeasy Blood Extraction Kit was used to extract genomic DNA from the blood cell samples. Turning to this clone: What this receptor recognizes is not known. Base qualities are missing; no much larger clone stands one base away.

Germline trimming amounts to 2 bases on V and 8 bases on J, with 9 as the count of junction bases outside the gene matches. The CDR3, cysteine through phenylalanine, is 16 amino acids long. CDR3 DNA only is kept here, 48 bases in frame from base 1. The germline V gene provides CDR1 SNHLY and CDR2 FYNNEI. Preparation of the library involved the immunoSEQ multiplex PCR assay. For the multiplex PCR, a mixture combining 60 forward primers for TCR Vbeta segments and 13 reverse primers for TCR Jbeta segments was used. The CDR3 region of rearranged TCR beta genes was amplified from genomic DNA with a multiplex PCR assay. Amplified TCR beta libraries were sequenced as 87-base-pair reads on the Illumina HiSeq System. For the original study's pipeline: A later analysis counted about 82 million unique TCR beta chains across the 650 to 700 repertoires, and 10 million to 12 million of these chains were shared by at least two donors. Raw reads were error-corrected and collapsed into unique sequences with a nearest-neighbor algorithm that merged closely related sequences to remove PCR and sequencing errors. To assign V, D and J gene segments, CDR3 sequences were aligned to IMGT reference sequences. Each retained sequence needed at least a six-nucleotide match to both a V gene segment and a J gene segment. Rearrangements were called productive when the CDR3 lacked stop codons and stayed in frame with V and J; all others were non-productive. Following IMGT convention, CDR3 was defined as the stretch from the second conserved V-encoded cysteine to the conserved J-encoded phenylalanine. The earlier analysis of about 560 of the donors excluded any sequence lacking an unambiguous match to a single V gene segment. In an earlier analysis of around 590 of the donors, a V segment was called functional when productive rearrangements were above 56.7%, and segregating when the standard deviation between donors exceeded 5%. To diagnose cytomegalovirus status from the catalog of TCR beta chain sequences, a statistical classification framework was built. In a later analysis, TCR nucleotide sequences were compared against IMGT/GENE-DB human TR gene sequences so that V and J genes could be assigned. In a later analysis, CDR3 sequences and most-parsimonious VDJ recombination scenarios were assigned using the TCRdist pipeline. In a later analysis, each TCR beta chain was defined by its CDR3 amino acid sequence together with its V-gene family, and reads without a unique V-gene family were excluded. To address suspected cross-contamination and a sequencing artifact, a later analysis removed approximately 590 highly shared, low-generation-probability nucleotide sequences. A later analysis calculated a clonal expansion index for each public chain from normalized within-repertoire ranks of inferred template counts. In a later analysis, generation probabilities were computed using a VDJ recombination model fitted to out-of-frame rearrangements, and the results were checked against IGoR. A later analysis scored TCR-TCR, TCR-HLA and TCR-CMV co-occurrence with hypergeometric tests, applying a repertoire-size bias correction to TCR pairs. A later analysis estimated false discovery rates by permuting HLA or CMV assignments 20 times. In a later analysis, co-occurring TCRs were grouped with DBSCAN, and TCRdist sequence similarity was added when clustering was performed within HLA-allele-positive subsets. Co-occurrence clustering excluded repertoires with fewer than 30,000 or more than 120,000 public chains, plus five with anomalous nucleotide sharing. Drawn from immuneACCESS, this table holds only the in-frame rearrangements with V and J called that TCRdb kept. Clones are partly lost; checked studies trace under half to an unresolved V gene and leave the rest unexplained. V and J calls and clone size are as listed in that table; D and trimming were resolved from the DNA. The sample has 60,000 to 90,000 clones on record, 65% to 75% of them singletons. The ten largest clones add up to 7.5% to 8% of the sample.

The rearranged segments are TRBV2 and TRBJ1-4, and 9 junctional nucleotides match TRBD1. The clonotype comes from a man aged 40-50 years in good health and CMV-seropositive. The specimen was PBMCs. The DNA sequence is TGTGCCAGCAGTGAACCAGGGACAGGGATAGACGAAAAACTGTTTTTT. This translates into CASSEPGTGIDEKLFF. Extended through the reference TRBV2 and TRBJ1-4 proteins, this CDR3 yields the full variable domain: EPEVTQTPSHQVTQMGQEVILRCVPISNHLYFYWYRQILGQKVEFLVSFYNNEISEKSEIFDDQFSVERPDGSNFTLKIRSTKLEDSAMYFCASSEPGTGIDEKLFFGSGTQLSVL.